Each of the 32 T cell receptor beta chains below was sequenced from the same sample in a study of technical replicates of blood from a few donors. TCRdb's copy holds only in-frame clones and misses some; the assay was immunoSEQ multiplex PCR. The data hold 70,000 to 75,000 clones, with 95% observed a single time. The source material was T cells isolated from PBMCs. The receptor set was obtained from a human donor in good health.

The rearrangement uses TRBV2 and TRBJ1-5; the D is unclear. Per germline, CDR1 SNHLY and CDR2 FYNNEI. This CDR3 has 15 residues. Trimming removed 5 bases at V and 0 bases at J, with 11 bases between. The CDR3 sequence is CASSLQPNSNQPQHF. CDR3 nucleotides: TGTGCCAGCAGTCTACAGCCAAATAGCAATCAGCCCCAGCATTTT.

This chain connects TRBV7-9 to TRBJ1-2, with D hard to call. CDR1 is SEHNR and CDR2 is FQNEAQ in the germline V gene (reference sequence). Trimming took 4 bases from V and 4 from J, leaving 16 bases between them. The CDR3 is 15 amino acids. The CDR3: CASSSPRHSLYGYTF. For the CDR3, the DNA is TGTGCCAGCAGCTCCCCCCGCCACAGCCTCTATGGCTACACCTTC.

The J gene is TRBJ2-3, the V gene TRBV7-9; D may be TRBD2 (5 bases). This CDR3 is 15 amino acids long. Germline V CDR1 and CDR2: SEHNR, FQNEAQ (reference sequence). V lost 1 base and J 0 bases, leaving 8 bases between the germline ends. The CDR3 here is CASSLVEGSTDTQYF. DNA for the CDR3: TGTGCCAGCAGCTTAGTAGAGGGTAGCACAGATACGCAGTATTTT. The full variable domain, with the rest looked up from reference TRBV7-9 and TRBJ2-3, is DTGVSQNPRHKITKRGQNVTFRCDPISEHNRLYWYRQTLGQGPEFLTYFQNEAQLEKSRLLSDRFSAERPKGSFSTLEIQRTEQGDSAMYLCASSLVEGSTDTQYFGPGTRLTVL.

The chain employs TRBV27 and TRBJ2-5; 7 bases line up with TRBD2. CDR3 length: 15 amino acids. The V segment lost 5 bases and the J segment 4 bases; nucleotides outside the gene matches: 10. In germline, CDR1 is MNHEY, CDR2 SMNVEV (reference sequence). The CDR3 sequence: CASSPFTSDGETQYF. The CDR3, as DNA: TGTGCCAGCAGTCCATTTACTAGCGACGGAGAGACCCAGTACTTC.

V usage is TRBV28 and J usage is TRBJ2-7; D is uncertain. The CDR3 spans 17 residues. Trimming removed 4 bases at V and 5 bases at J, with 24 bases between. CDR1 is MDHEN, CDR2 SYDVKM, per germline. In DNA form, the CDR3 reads TGTGCCAGCAGTTATCCCGACTCCTTTTTGTATTCCCACGAGCAGTACTTC. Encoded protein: CASSYPDSFLYSHEQYF.

Written as DNA, the CDR3 is TGTGCCAGCTCACTAACCGAGGGGAGCGGGTCCACTGAAGCTTTCTTT. Translating it yields CASSLTEGSGSTEAFF. The chain joins TRBV18 to TRBJ1-1; TRBD1 might be the D (5 bases). Looked up from germline, CDR1 is KGHSH and CDR2 is LQKENI. The CDR3 extends over 16 amino acids. Trimming took off 4 bases at V and 4 bases at J, with 19 bases between the two ends.

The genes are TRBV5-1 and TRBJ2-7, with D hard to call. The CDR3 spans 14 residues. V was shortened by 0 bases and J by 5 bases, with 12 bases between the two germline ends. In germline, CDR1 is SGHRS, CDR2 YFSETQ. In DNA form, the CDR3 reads TGCGCCAGCAGCTTGGGACTCGGCACCGACGAGCAGTACTTC. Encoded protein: CASSLGLGTDEQYF.

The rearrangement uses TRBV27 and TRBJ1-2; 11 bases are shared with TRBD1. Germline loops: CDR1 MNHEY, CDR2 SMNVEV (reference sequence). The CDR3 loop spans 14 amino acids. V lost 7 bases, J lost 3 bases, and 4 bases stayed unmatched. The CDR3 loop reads CASKWDRGDYGYTF. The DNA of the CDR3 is TGTGCCAGCAAGTGGGACAGGGGGGACTATGGCTACACCTTC.

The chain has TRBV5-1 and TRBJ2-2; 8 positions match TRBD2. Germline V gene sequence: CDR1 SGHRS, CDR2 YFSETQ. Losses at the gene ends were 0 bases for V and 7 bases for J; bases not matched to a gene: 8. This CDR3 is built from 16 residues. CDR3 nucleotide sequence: TGCGCCAGCAGCTTGGAGGGCGGGAGGTCGATCGGGGAGCTGTTTTTT. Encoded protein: CASSLEGGRSIGELFF.

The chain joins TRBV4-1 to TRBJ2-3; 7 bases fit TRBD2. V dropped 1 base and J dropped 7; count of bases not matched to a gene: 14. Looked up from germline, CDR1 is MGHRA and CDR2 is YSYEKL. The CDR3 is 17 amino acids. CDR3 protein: CASSQGLGGSPIYTQYF. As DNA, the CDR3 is TGCGCCAGCAGCCAAGGGCTTGGCGGGAGCCCCATATATACGCAGTATTTT.

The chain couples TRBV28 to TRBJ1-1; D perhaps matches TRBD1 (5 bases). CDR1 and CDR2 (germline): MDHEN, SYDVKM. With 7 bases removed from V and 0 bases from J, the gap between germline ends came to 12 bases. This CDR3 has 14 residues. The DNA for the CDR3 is TGTGCCAGCAACATTGTAGGGGTGAACACTGAAGCTTTCTTT. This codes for CASNIVGVNTEAFF.

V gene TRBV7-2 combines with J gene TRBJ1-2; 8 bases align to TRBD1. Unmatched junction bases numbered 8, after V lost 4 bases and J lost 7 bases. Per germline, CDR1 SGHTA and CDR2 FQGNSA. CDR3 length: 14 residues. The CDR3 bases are TGTGCCAGCAGCTCGCAGCAGGGGGCGACTGGCTACACCTTC. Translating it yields CASSSQQGATGYTF.

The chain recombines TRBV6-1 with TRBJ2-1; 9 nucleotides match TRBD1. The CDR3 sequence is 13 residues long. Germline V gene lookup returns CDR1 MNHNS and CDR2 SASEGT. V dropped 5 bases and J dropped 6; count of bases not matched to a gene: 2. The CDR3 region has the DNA TGTGCCAGCAGTCCGGACAGGGGCAATGAGCAGTTCTTC. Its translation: CASSPDRGNEQFF.

The chain's CDR3 is CASRAGTTLSEQYF. The CDR3 DNA reads as TGCGCCAGCAGGGCCGGGACTACGCTCAGTGAGCAGTACTTC. V gene TRBV10-1 combines with J gene TRBJ2-7; 7 bases match TRBD2. The CDR3 totals 14 residues. Looked up from germline, CDR1 is WNHNN and CDR2 is SYGVQD (reference sequence). Trimming cost V 6 bases and J 7 bases; bases outside gene matches: 12.

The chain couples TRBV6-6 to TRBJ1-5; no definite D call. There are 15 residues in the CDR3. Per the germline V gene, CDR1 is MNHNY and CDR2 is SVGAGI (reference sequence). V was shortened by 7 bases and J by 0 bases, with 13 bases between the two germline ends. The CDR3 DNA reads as TGTGCCAGCATGCCGGGGAGATATAGCAATCAGCCCCAGCATTTT. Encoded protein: CASMPGRYSNQPQHF.

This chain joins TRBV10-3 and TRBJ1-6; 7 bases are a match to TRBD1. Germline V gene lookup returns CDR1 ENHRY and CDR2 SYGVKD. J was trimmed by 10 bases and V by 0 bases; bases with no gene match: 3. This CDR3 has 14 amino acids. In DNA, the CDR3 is TGTGCCATCAGTGAGTCGACAGGGAAATCACCCCTCCACTTT. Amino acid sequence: CAISESTGKSPLHF.

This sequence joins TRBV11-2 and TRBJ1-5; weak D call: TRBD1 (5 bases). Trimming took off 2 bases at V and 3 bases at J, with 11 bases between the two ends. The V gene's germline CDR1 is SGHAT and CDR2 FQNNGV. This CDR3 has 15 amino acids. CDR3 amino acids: CASSLMAGYNQPQHF. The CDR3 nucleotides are TGTGCCAGCAGCTTAATGGCAGGGTACAATCAGCCCCAGCATTTT.

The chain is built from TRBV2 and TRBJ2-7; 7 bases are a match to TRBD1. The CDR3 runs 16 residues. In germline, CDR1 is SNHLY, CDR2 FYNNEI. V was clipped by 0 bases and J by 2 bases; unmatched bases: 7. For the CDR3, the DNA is TGTGCCAGCAGTGAAGCGGTTACAGGGGAGACCTACGAGCAGTACTTC. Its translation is CASSEAVTGETYEQYF.

The CDR3 loop is CASSLARNTGELFF. The CDR3 nucleotides are TGTGCCAGCAGCCTGGCCAGGAACACCGGGGAGCTGTTTTTT. The rearrangement joins TRBV28 to TRBJ2-2; D remains unclear. Germline CDR1 and CDR2: MDHEN and SYDVKM. With 6 bases removed from V and 1 base from J, the gap between germline ends came to 9 bases. The CDR3 sequence is 14 residues long.

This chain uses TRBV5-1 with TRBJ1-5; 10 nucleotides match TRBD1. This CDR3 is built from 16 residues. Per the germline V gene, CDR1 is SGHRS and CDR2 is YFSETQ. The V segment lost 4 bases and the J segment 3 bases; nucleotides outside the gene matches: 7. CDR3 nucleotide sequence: TGCGCCAGCAGCCCTAGGGACAGGGGAGCCAATCAGCCCCAGCATTTT. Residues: CASSPRDRGANQPQHF.

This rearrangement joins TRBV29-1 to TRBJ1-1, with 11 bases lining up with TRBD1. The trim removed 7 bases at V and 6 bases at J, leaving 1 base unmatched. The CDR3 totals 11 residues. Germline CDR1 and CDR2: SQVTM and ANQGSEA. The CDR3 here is CSGGQGAEAFF. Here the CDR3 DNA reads TGCAGCGGGGGACAGGGGGCTGAAGCTTTCTTT.

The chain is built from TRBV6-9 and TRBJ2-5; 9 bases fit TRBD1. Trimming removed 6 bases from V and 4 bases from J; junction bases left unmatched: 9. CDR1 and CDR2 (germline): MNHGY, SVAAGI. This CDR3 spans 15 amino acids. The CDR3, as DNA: TGTGCCAGCAGCCGGGGACAGGGAATTGGAGAGACCCAGTACTTC. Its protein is CASSRGQGIGETQYF.

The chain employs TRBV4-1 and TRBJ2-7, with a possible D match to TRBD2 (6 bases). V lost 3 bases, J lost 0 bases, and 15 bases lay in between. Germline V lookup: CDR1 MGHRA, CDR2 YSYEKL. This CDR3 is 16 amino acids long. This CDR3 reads CASSHRRLDNSYEQYF. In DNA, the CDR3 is TGCGCCAGCAGCCACCGCCGACTAGATAACTCCTACGAGCAGTACTTC.

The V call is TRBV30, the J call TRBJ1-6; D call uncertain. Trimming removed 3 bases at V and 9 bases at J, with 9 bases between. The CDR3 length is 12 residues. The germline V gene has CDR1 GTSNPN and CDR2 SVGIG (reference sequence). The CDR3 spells CAWREVVSPLHF. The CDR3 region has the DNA TGTGCCTGGAGGGAGGTGGTTTCACCCCTCCACTTT.

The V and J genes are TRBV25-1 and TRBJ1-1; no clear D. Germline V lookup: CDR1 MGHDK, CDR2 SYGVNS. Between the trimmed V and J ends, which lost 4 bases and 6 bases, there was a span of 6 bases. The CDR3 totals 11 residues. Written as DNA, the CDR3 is TGTGCCAGCAGTGCGGAGGCTGAAGCTTTCTTT. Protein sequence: CASSAEAEAFF.

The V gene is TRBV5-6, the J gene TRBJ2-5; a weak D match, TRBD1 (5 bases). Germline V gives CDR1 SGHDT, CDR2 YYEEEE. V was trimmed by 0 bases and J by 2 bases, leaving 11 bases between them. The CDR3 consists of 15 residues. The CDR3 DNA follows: TGTGCCAGCAGCTTGGAAGGGGTTGGGCAAGAGACCCAGTACTTC. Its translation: CASSLEGVGQETQYF.

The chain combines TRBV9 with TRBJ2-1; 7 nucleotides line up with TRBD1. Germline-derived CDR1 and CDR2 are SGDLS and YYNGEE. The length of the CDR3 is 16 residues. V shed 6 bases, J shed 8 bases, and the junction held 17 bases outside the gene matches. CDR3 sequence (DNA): TGTGCCAGCACCCTAGGGTCTGAGACAGGGAGCCATGAGCAGTTCTTC. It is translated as CASTLGSETGSHEQFF.

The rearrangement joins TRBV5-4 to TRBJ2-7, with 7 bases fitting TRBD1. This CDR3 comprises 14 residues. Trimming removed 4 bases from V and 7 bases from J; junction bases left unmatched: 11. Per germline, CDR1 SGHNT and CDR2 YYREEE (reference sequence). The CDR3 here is CASSPGEGAWEQYF. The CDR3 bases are TGTGCCAGCAGCCCCGGAGAGGGGGCCTGGGAGCAGTACTTC.

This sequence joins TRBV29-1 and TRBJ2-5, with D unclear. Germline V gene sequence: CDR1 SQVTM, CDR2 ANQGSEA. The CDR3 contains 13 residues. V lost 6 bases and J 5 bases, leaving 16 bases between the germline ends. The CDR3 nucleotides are TGCAGCGTCGAGACTCAAAAATGGGAGACCCAGTACTTC. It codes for CSVETQKWETQYF.

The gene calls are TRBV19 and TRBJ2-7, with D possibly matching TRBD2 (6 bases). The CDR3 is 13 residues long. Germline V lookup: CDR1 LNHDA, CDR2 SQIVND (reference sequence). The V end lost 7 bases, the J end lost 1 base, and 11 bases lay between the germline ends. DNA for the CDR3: TGTGCCAGTACGGCGGGGCCTTCCTACGAGCAGTACTTC. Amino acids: CASTAGPSYEQYF.

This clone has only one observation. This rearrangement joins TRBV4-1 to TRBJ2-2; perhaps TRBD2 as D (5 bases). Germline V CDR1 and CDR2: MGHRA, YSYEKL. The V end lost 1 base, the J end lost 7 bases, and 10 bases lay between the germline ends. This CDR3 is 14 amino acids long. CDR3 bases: TGCGCCAGCAGCCAAGCTGGACTTGTCGGGGAGCTGTTTTTT. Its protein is CASSQAGLVGELFF.

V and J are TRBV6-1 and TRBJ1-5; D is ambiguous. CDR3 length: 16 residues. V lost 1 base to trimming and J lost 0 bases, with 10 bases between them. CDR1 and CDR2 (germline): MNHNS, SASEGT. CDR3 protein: CASSEVAVNSNQPQHF. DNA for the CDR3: TGTGCCAGCAGTGAAGTGGCAGTGAATAGCAATCAGCCCCAGCATTTT.